This passage covers 9 T cell receptor beta chains from one sample sequenced in a study of T cells in Graves' hyperthyroidism and ophthalmopathy. The TCR beta CDR3 regions underwent amplification using RNA transcripts as the source. The HTBI primer set served for first-round RT-PCR of the TCR CDR3. TCRdb analysed the multiplex PCR reads with MiXCR anew, one entry per CDR3 protein. The sample lists hundreds of thousands of distinct CDR3 sequences; approximately 15% were seen once. Sequenced material: blood. All receptors come from a young woman with Graves' hyperthyroidism.

This clonotype came up many times. J is TRBJ1-1 and V is TRBV9; a possible D gene is TRBD1 (5 bases). V was pared by 0 bases and J by 4 bases, with 10 bases between. The CDR3 has 14 amino acids. The germline gives CDR1 SGDLS, CDR2 YYNGEE. Here the CDR3 reads CASSVASGLTEAFF. Written as DNA, the CDR3 is TGTGCCAGCAGCGTAGCGTCAGGGCTCACTGAAGCTTTCTTT.

The sample holds many counts of this clonotype. The chain couples TRBV20-1 to TRBJ2-3, with TRBD2 as a possible D gene (5 bases). This CDR3 region has 17 residues. Per germline, CDR1 DFQATT and CDR2 SNEGSKA (reference sequence). Trimming took off 0 bases at V and 6 bases at J, with 22 bases between the two ends. The CDR3 is CSARDLRSGPLWDTQYF. The CDR3, as DNA: TGCAGTGCTAGAGATCTTCGGAGCGGACCTCTTTGGGATACGCAGTATTTT.

In this sample, this clonotype turned up many times. The CDR3 region is CASSGVGLATSDTQYF. The CDR3 DNA sequence: TGTGCCAGCAGTGGGGTTGGACTAGCGACGTCAGATACGCAGTATTTT. This chain uses TRBV28 with TRBJ2-3; 9 nucleotides align to TRBD2. This CDR3 is built from 16 residues. The J segment lost 4 bases and the V segment lost 5 bases, leaving 10 bases of the junction unmatched. Looked up from germline, CDR1 is MDHEN and CDR2 is SYDVKM.

This clonotype was counted a few times. The chain has TRBV7-3 and TRBJ2-2, with no clear D. This CDR3 contains 11 residues. Trimming stripped 10 bases from V and 4 bases from J, with 7 bases between. Germline CDR1 reads SGHTA; CDR2 reads FQGTGA. The CDR3 DNA is TGTGCCAACAGTAGCACCGGGGAGCTGTTTTTT. Translation: CANSSTGELFF.

The sample holds a few counts of this clonotype. V usage is TRBV25-1 and J usage is TRBJ2-1; perhaps TRBD2 as D (6 bases). Trimming took off 8 bases at V and 5 bases at J, with 19 bases between the two ends. CDR3 length: 15 amino acids. The germline V gene encodes CDR1 MGHDK and CDR2 SYGVNS. For the CDR3, the DNA is TGTGCCAGCCGCGATGGGACTGGAATAAACAATGAGCAGTTCTTC. This encodes CASRDGTGINNEQFF.

The chain links TRBV11-3 to TRBJ2-5, with no clear D. The V gene's germline CDR1 is SGHNT and CDR2 YENEEA. This CDR3 spans 12 amino acids. The V end was cut by 5 bases, the J end by 5 bases, with 9 bases between. The CDR3 bases are TGTGCCAGCAGCCCGCCACCCGAGACCCAGTACTTC. This translates into CASSPPPETQYF.

This clonotype was recorded many times. The V and J genes are TRBV28 and TRBJ2-1, with 8 bases fitting TRBD2. The CDR3 sequence is 16 residues long. CDR1 is MDHEN and CDR2 is SYDVKM in the germline V gene. V was clipped by 5 bases and J by 6 bases; unmatched bases: 12. CDR3 nucleotides: TGTGCCAGCAGTCCCAGCGGGAGCGGACACACCAATGAGCAGTTCTTC. This sequence encodes CASSPSGSGHTNEQFF.

The chain has TRBV20-1 and TRBJ2-7; 8 bases line up with TRBD2. J gave up 4 bases and V 0 bases, and 14 bases lay outside the gene matches. Germline V gene lookup returns CDR1 DFQATT and CDR2 SNEGSKA (reference sequence). This CDR3 is built from 17 residues. The CDR3 DNA is TGCAGTGCTAGAGATATGGGGTGGGCGGGAGGTCTATACGAGCAGTACTTC. It is translated as CSARDMGWAGGLYEQYF.

This chain connects TRBV11-2 to TRBJ2-3, with D maybe TRBD2 (5 bases). Trimming stripped 5 bases from V and 8 bases from J, with 23 bases between. The CDR3 sequence is 16 residues long. CDR1 SGHAT and CDR2 FQNNGV come from the germline V gene. CDR3 sequence: CASSQFGRERESTQYF. Here the CDR3 DNA reads TGTGCCAGCAGCCAATTTGGCCGGGAACGGGAATCTACGCAGTATTTT.